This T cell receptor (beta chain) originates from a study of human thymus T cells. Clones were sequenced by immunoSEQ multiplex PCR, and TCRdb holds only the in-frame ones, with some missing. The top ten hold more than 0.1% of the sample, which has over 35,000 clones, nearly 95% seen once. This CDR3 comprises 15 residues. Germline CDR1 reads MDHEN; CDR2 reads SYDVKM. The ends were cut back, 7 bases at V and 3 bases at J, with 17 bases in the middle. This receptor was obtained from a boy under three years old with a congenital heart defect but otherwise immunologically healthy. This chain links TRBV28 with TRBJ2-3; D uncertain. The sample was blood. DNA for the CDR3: TGTGCCAGCACCCCCCCGGGCCTCTTGACAGATACGCAGTATTTT. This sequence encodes CASTPPGLLTDTQYF.